A selection of T cell receptor beta chains follows, all from one sample in a study of Tregs in tolerant kidney transplant recipients. Some clones are missing from TCRdb's copy, which holds only in-frame ones; the method was immunoSEQ multiplex PCR. Of 20,000 to 25,000 clones listed, approximately 84% are singletons. The specimen was CD8+ T cells from blood (PBMCs), collected 6 months after the transplant. Receptors were obtained from a human patient who received a combined kidney and bone marrow transplant. The T cells may come from the graft donor. Both conserved end residues are part of each CDR3. D genes are given only for firm matches. Expanded clones are given a class, and other clones once, few, many or no size at all.

-	TRBJ2-5	-	TRBV5-4	TGTGCCAGCACCTTAGGGAGAGAGACTGAGACCCAGTACTTC	CASTLGRETETQYF
few	TRBJ2-3	-	TRBV27	TGTGCCAGCAGACAGGGGACTAGCACAGATACGCAGTATTTT	CASRQGTSTDTQYF
-	TRBJ1-2	-	TRBV9	TGTGCCAGCAGCGGACAGGAATATAATGGCTACACCTTC	CASSGQEYNGYTF
-	TRBJ2-3	-	TRBV7-9	TGTGCCAGCAGCCCAGGCCTAGCACAAGATACGCAGTATTTT	CASSPGLAQDTQYF
-	TRBJ1-2	TRBD1	TRBV11-3	TGTGCCAGCAGCTTGGACGGGACAGACTATGGCTACACCTTC	CASSLDGTDYGYTF
-	TRBJ2-7	-	TRBV30	TGTGCCTGGAGTGCCTGGGGGTTGCCGGGAGTTTACGAGCAGTACTTC	CAWSAWGLPGVYEQYF
-	TRBJ1-1	-	TRBV6-5	TGTGCCAGCAGTTACCTTTCAGGGGCCACTGAAGCTTTCTTT	CASSYLSGATEAFF
-	TRBJ2-7	-	TRBV30	TGTGCCTGGAGTGTACTAAGGGAGCAGTACTTC	CAWSVLREQYF
few	TRBJ2-5	TRBD2	TRBV7-9	TGTGCCAGCAGATATAGCGGGAGGGACCCTAAAGAGACCCAGTACTTC	CASRYSGRDPKETQYF
-	TRBJ2-2	TRBD2	TRBV19	TGTGCCAGTAGTCCCCCTAGCGGGGGAACCGGGGAGCTGTTTTTT	CASSPPSGGTGELFF
-	TRBJ2-1	TRBD1	TRBV6-6	TGTGCCAGCAGTTACGGACAGGGGGTCCACAATGAGCAGTTCTTC	CASSYGQGVHNEQFF
once	TRBJ1-5	TRBD1	TRBV19	TGTGCCAGTTCAGGGGGTTGGCTTGATCAGCCCCAGCATTTT	CASSGGWLDQPQHF
-	TRBJ2-2	-	TRBV27	TGTGCCAGCAGTTTACTGAACACCGGGGAGCTGTTTTTT	CASSLLNTGELFF
-	TRBJ1-6	-	TRBV28	TGTGCCAGCAGTTTATCCAGGGTGAATTCCCCCCTCCACTTT	CASSLSRVNSPLHF
-	TRBJ2-4	TRBD1	TRBV4-1	TGCGCCAGCAGCCACCTCAGGGGGCCTAAAAACATTCAGTACTTC	CASSHLRGPKNIQYF
few	TRBJ2-3	-	TRBV27	TGTGCCAGCCGTCCCGGACAGAGCACAGATACGCAGTATTTT	CASRPGQSTDTQYF
few	TRBJ2-2	-	TRBV21-1	TGTGCCAGCAGCGAAGGGGGAACCGGGGACTACGACACCGGGGAGCTGTTTTTT	CASSEGGTGDYDTGELFF
-	TRBJ2-7	TRBD1	TRBV19	TGTGCCAGTACCGGGACAGGGAAAGACGAGCAGTACTTC	CASTGTGKDEQYF
-	TRBJ2-1	-	TRBV5-4	TGTGCCAGCAGCTTGGGACGGGGGGCGGCGAATGAGCAGTTCTTC	CASSLGRGAANEQFF
-	TRBJ2-2	TRBD1	TRBV4-1	TGCGCCAGCAGCCAAGATGCTCAGGGGGCCGGGGAGCTGTTTTTT	CASSQDAQGAGELFF
-	TRBJ2-6	-	TRBV4-3	TGCGCCAGCAGCCAAGATAGGAGATCTGGGGCCAACGTCCTGACTTTC	CASSQDRRSGANVLTF
-	TRBJ2-7	TRBD2	TRBV7-9	TGTGCCAGCAGCTTGAGCGGGGGGATAGCCTACGAGCAGTACTTC	CASSLSGGIAYEQYF
-	TRBJ2-1	-	TRBV4-2	TGTGCCAGCAGCTTGTACGGAGGACTGAACAATGAGCAGTTCTTC	CASSLYGGLNNEQFF
-	TRBJ2-7	-	TRBV28	TGTGCCAGCAGTTTTGGGGACTTTTTAAGGGTCCCTCTTTCCTACGAGCAGTACTTC	CASSFGDFLRVPLSYEQYF